The TCR beta chain under discussion was sequenced for a study of T-cell reconstitution after alpha-beta-depleted transplantation in children. CDR3 length: 15 residues. Trimming removed 3 bases from V and 5 bases from J; junction bases left unmatched: 9. Unique molecular identifiers featured in how the TCRbeta library was prepared. Using its own MiXCR run on the PCR reads, TCRdb lists one record per CDR3 protein. The table records approximately 200,000 distinct CDR3 sequences, more than 12% of them present only once. Many counts were recorded for this clonotype. The source material was PBMCs from the stem cell graft donor, sampled from the stem cell graft. This sequence was found in a human donor who donated a stem cell graft to a child with acute lymphoblastic leukemia. The chain links TRBV12-3 or TRBV12-4 to TRBJ2-5; 7 bases match TRBD2. The CDR3 loop is CASSLLAVRTETQYF. In nucleotides, the CDR3 is TGTGCCAGCAGTTTGCTAGCGGTTAGGACGGAGACCCAGTACTTC.